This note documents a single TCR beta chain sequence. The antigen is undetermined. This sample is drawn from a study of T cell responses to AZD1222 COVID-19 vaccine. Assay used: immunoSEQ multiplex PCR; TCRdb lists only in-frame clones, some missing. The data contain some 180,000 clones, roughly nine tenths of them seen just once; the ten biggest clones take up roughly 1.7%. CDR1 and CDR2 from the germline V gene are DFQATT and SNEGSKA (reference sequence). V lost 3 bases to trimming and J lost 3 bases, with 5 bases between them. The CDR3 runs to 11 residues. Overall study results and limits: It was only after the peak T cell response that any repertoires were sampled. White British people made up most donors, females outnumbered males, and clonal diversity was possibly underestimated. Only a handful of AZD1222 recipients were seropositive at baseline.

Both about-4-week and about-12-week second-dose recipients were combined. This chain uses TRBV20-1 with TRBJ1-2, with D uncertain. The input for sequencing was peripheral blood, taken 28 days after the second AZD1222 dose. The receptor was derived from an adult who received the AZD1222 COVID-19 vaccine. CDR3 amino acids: CSASHHYGYTF. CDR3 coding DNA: TGCAGTGCTAGCCACCACTATGGCTACACCTTC.